These 25 T cell receptor beta chains were all obtained from the same sample, sequenced in a study of blood T cell repertoires in COVID-19. Assay: immunoSEQ multiplex PCR; the TCRdb copy retains only in-frame clones and omits some. The sample contains 150,000 or so clones, around 81% of which appear only once. The sequencing sample was made of peripheral blood. The receptors stem from a human donor in a cohort sampled during active COVID-19.

The V and J genes are TRBV9 and TRBJ1-2; maybe TRBD1 (5 bases). CDR1 and CDR2 from the germline V gene are SGDLS and YYNGEE. CDR3 size: 12 residues. V was trimmed by 6 bases and J by 3 bases, leaving 9 bases between them. In DNA form, the CDR3 reads TGTGCCAGCAAGACGGGGGACTATGGCTACACCTTC. Protein sequence: CASKTGDYGYTF.

The chain links TRBV6-5 to TRBJ2-1, with a weak D call TRBD1 (6 bases). The CDR3 loop spans 14 amino acids. The germline V gene encodes CDR1 MNHEY and CDR2 SVGAGI. V gave up 2 bases and J gave up 5 bases, with 10 bases separating them. CDR3 nucleotides: TGTGCCAGCAGTTACAGGGGGTATGACAATGAGCAGTTCTTC. Amino acid sequence: CASSYRGYDNEQFF.

The chain joins TRBV28 to TRBJ1-2, with 7 bases lining up with TRBD1. Germline assignment: CDR1 MDHEN and CDR2 SYDVKM. Germline trimming cut 6 bases from V and 6 bases from J; bases unmatched to any gene: 10. The CDR3 consists of 14 residues. The CDR3 spells CASSPAGTVHGYTF. The CDR3 DNA reads as TGTGCCAGCAGCCCCGCCGGGACAGTGCATGGCTACACCTTC.

For the CDR3, the DNA is TGTGCCAGCAGCCTGCGGACAGGCCAAACTGGAAACACCATATATTTT. Its protein product is CASSLRTGQTGNTIYF. J is TRBJ1-3 and V is TRBV3-1 (or the pseudogene TRBV3-2), with 7 bases fitting TRBD1. Losses at the gene ends were 4 bases for V and 2 bases for J; bases not matched to a gene: 8. The CDR3 contains 16 residues. The germline V gene has CDR1 LGHDT and CDR2 YNNKEL (reference sequence).

CDR3 coding DNA: TGTGCCAGCAGCTTATGGGGCGGGAGGAACTCCTACAATGAGCAGTTCTTC. Amino acid sequence: CASSLWGGRNSYNEQFF. The genes are TRBV7-8 and TRBJ2-1, with 8 positions matching TRBD2. CDR1 and CDR2 (germline): SGHVS, FQNEAQ. The trim removed 2 bases at V and 0 bases at J, leaving 6 bases unmatched. The CDR3 is 17 amino acids.

The genes are TRBV18 and TRBJ2-1, with 14 nucleotides matching TRBD2. Germline CDR1 KGHSH, CDR2 LQKENI. The CDR3 length is 18 residues. V lost 3 bases, J lost 1 base, and 5 bases stayed unmatched. For the CDR3, the DNA is TGTGCCAGCTCACCTGGGACTAGCGGGAGAGAATCCTACAATGAGCAGTTCTTC. It specifies CASSPGTSGRESYNEQFF.

The chain carries TRBV7-9 and TRBJ1-4; 7 bases fit TRBD1. Per the germline V gene, CDR1 is SEHNR and CDR2 is FQNEAQ (reference sequence). This CDR3 spans 15 amino acids. Unmatched junction bases numbered 6, after V lost 7 bases and J lost 1 base. The CDR3 region has the DNA TGTGCCAGCACCCGGACAGGACGAACTAATGAAAAACTGTTTTTT. Translated, it gives CASTRTGRTNEKLFF.

This clone is a singleton in its sample. The chain uses TRBV5-1 and TRBJ2-7, with a tentative D call TRBD2 (6 bases). The germline V and J ends were trimmed by 0 bases and 6 bases, with 10 bases remaining between them. There are 13 residues in the CDR3. CDR1 and CDR2 from the germline V gene are SGHRS and YFSETQ. This CDR3 reads CASSLAGGREQYF. In nucleotides, the CDR3 is TGCGCCAGCAGCTTGGCCGGAGGGCGCGAGCAGTACTTC. Based on the CDR3 plus reference TRBV5-1 and TRBJ2-7, the full variable domain is KAGVTQTPRYLIKTRGQQVTLSCSPISGHRSVSWYQQTPGQGLQFLFEYFSETQRNKGNFPGRFSGRQFSNSRSEMNVSTLELGDSALYLCASSLAGGREQYFGPGTRLTVT.

This chain connects TRBV5-6 to TRBJ1-2; D gene unclear. The CDR3 consists of 13 residues. The germline CDR1 and CDR2 sequences are SGHDT and YYEEEE. Trimming left V 4 bases short and J 2 bases short, with 9 bases between. The CDR3: CASSRVSNYGYTF. The CDR3 DNA reads TGTGCCAGCAGCCGAGTCTCGAACTATGGCTACACCTTC. Looking up the rest from reference TRBV5-6 and TRBJ1-2 gives the full variable domain: DAGVTQSPTHLIKTRGQQVTLRCSPKSGHDTVSWYQQALGQGPQFIFQYYEEEERQRGNFPDRFSGHQFPNYSSELNVNALLLGDSALYLCASSRVSNYGYTFGSGTRLTVV.

The chain links TRBV7-2 to TRBJ2-1, with 10 bases identical to TRBD2. V gave up 4 bases and J gave up 7 bases; unmatched junction bases: 19. CDR3 length equals 19 residues. The germline V gene encodes CDR1 SGHTA and CDR2 FQGNSA. In DNA form, the CDR3 reads TGTGCCAGCAGCTCGAATTATAGACCGGGACTAGCGAAGGTGAATGAGCAGTTCTTC. Protein product: CASSSNYRPGLAKVNEQFF.

The rearrangement links TRBV7-3 to TRBJ2-3, with 8 bases aligning to TRBD2. V was clipped by 5 bases and J by 6 bases; unmatched bases: 13. Per the germline V gene, CDR1 is SGHTA and CDR2 is FQGTGA. This CDR3 has 16 amino acids. CDR3 bases: TGTGCCAGCAGCCAACAGGCGCGCGGGGGGCCGGATACGCAGTATTTT. Translating it yields CASSQQARGGPDTQYF.

CDR3 sequence: CASSRDLRTSGRDTQYF. CDR3 nucleotides: TGTGCCAGCAGCCGAGATCTGCGGACTAGCGGGCGTGATACGCAGTATTTT. V gene TRBV4-2 combines with J gene TRBJ2-3, with TRBD2 identical over 11 bases. This CDR3 contains 17 residues. Germline V CDR1 and CDR2: LGHNA, YNFKEQ. V trimming: 4 bases; J trimming: 6 bases; junction bases outside the gene matches: 12.

The chain recombines TRBV27 with TRBJ1-1; 9 bases agree with TRBD1. The CDR3 length is 13 residues. Germline CDR1 reads MNHEY; CDR2 reads SMNVEV (reference sequence). V trimming: 2 bases; J trimming: 11 bases; junction bases outside the gene matches: 6. The CDR3 DNA follows: TGTGCCAGCAGTTTAGACGGACAGGGGAGCGCTTTCTTT. This codes for CASSLDGQGSAFF.

V and J are TRBV18 and TRBJ1-1; 8 bases align to TRBD1. The ends lost 6 bases at V and 2 bases at J; junction bases unmatched: 5. The CDR3 spans 14 residues. Germline V gene lookup returns CDR1 KGHSH and CDR2 LQKENI. CDR3 sequence reads: CASSLTGANTEAFF. The CDR3 coding sequence is TGTGCCAGCTCGCTGACAGGGGCTAACACTGAAGCTTTCTTT. Full variable domain (missing parts from reference TRBV18 and TRBJ1-1): NAGVMQNPRHLVRRRGQEARLRCSPMKGHSHVYWYRQLPEEGLKFMVYLQKENIIDESGMPKERFSAEFPKEGPSILRIQQVVRGDSAAYFCASSLTGANTEAFFGQGTRLTVV.

In its sample, this clone was seen a few times. The chain has TRBV19 and TRBJ2-2; 7 bases align to TRBD1. Germline-derived CDR1 and CDR2 are LNHDA and SQIVND (reference sequence). The V and J ends lost 2 bases and 4 bases, in that order; junction bases with no gene match: 7. The CDR3 runs to 16 residues. This CDR3 is CASSINSGGGTGELFF. The CDR3 nucleotides read TGTGCCAGTAGTATAAATTCAGGGGGTGGCACCGGGGAGCTGTTTTTT. Variable domain in full (rest from reference TRBV19 and TRBJ2-2): DGGITQSPKYLFRKEGQNVTLSCEQNLNHDAMYWYRQDPGQGLRLIYYSQIVNDFQKGDIAEGYSVSREKKESFPLTVTSAQKNPTAFYLCASSINSGGGTGELFFGEGSRLTVL.

V usage is TRBV5-6 and J usage is TRBJ2-1, with D possibly being TRBD2 (7 bases). Germline CDR1 is SGHDT and CDR2 is YYEEEE. V lost 2 bases and J lost 3, with 24 bases in between. The CDR3 is 19 residues long. Written as DNA, the CDR3 is TGTGCCAGCAGCTTAAGGGGAGGCCTAGCGGACAGAGTCTACAATGAGCAGTTCTTC. This encodes CASSLRGGLADRVYNEQFF.

This clone was detected only once. The V call is TRBV2, the J call TRBJ1-1; D possibly corresponds to TRBD1 (6 bases). The CDR3 covers 15 residues. CDR1 and CDR2 (germline): SNHLY, FYNNEI. Trimming left V 7 bases short and J 5 bases short, with 20 bases between. CDR3 residues: CASIQGSIVGTEAFF. In DNA, the CDR3 is TGTGCCAGCATACAGGGCAGCATAGTGGGGACTGAAGCTTTCTTT.

In DNA, the CDR3 is TGTGCCAGCAGCGTTCCGTCTGTCTCCTACAATGAGCAGTTCTTC. This sequence encodes CASSVPSVSYNEQFF. The chain combines TRBV11-2 with TRBJ2-1; D ambiguous. V shed 5 bases and J shed 0 bases, with 11 bases lying between them. Germline V lookup: CDR1 SGHAT, CDR2 FQNNGV. This CDR3 is 15 amino acids long.

This rearrangement joins TRBV6-5 to TRBJ2-7, with TRBD1 matching 7 bases. V shed 8 bases, J shed 6 bases, and the junction held 16 bases outside the gene matches. CDR1 is MNHEY, CDR2 SVGAGI, per germline. CDR3 length: 15 amino acids. CDR3 protein: CASSKGAGAAVEQYF. The CDR3 nucleotides are TGTGCCAGCTCGAAGGGGGCCGGAGCGGCGGTCGAGCAGTACTTC.

The rearrangement links TRBV9 to TRBJ2-3, with 8 bases identical to TRBD2. The CDR3 sequence is 14 residues long. Germline CDR1 is SGDLS and CDR2 is YYNGEE. V lost 0 bases to trimming and J lost 5 bases; unmatched junction nucleotides: 2. The CDR3 nucleotides are TGTGCCAGCAGCGTAGCACTAGCGGTAGATACGCAGTATTTT. This codes for CASSVALAVDTQYF.

This chain uses TRBV28 with TRBJ2-1; TRBD2 matches 8 bases. The germline V gene has CDR1 MDHEN and CDR2 SYDVKM. The CDR3 loop spans 16 amino acids. Trimming took 2 bases from V and 0 from J; bases not matched to a gene: 3. In nucleotides, the CDR3 is TGTGCCAGCAGTTTAGAAAGCGGGGGCTCCTACAATGAGCAGTTCTTC. Translation gives CASSLESGGSYNEQFF.

The chain has TRBV11-1 and TRBJ2-1; D unclear. CDR3 length: 14 residues. Trimming pared 1 base from V and 4 bases from J, leaving 8 bases between. Per germline, CDR1 SGHAT and CDR2 FQDESV (reference sequence). CDR3 sequence reads: CASSLENRYNEQFF. CDR3 DNA sequence: TGTGCCAGCAGCTTAGAAAACAGATACAATGAGCAGTTCTTC.

The genes are TRBV29-1 and TRBJ2-1; a possible D gene is TRBD1 (5 bases). V lost 2 bases and J lost 6, with 14 bases in between. CDR3 length: 14 residues. Per germline, CDR1 SQVTM and CDR2 ANQGSEA. The CDR3 region is CSVERSPQGNEQFF. The DNA of the CDR3 is TGCAGCGTTGAAAGGTCCCCCCAGGGCAATGAGCAGTTCTTC.

This chain uses TRBV27 with TRBJ2-5; 15 bases line up with TRBD2. Trimming removed 5 bases from V and 1 base from J; junction bases left unmatched: 5. In germline, CDR1 is MNHEY, CDR2 SMNVEV (reference sequence). The CDR3 is 17 residues long. This chain's CDR3 is CASSLGTSGRIQETQYF. The CDR3 coding sequence is TGTGCCAGCAGTCTCGGGACTAGCGGGAGGATCCAAGAGACCCAGTACTTC.

This chain connects TRBV28 to TRBJ1-5, with unresolved D. V was pared by 6 bases and J by 1 base, with 13 bases between. Germline CDR1 is MDHEN and CDR2 is SYDVKM. The CDR3 contains 15 residues. Written as DNA, the CDR3 is TGTGCCAGCAGCCGCCCTGACGGGAGCAATCAGCCCCAGCATTTT. The encoded protein is CASSRPDGSNQPQHF.